This T cell receptor beta chain originates from a study of blood T cell repertoires in COVID-19. Study information: Italy, Spain and the United States were the sources of the convalescent and acute COVID-19 samples.

Here immunoSEQ multiplex PCR was the method, and the copy in TCRdb shows in-frame clones only, minus some. The sample yields about 17,000 clones, roughly 82% seen once. The CDR3 has 22 residues. The V segment lost 4 bases and the J segment 0 bases; nucleotides outside the gene matches: 20. Germline V CDR1 and CDR2: KGHSH, LQKENI. Those enrolled in Seattle joined during active infection and were followed longitudinally afterward. The chain combines TRBV18 with TRBJ2-1; 11 bases line up with TRBD2. The source is a man aged 65 to 79 with COVID-19, enrolled during active disease. The sequencing input was peripheral blood. The CDR3 region is CASSRQVPGLAELPRSYNEQFF. The CDR3 DNA reads TGTGCCAGCTCACGCCAAGTTCCGGGACTAGCGGAACTACCCCGCTCCTACAATGAGCAGTTCTTC.